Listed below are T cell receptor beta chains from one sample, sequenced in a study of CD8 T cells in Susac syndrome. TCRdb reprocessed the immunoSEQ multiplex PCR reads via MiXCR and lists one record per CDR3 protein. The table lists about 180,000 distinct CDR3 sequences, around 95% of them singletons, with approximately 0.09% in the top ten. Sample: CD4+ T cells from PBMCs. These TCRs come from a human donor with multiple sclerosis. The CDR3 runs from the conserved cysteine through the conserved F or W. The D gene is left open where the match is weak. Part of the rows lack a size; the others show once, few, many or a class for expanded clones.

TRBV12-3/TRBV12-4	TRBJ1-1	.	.	TGTGCCAGCATATCTCAATCGAACACTGAAGCTTTCTTT	CASISQSNTEAFF
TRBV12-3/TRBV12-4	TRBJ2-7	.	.	TGTGCCAGCAGTCACCCCGGGACTCTCAACTACGAGCAGTACTTC	CASSHPGTLNYEQYF
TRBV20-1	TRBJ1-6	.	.	TGCAGTGCTAGAGACTACAGGGAGCCCTCGGATAATTCACCCCTCCACTTT	CSARDYREPSDNSPLHF
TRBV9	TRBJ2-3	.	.	TGTGCCAGCAGCGTAGGGGGGGCGCAGAGAGATACGCAGTATTTT	CASSVGGAQRDTQYF
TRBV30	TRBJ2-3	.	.	TGTGCCTGGACCCCTGGGGCCTTCCCGCAGTATTTT	CAWTPGAFPQYF
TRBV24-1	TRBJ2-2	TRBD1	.	TGTGCCACCAGTGACTGGACAGGGAACACCGGGGAGCTGTTTTTT	CATSDWTGNTGELFF
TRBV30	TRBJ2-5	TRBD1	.	TGTGCCTGGGGCAGGGGGCGCGGTGGTGTTGGGGCCCAGTACTTC	CAWGRGRGGVGAQYF
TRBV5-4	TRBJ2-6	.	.	TGTGCCAGCAGCTTGGAGATATACTCTGGGGCCAACGTCCTGACTTTC	CASSLEIYSGANVLTF
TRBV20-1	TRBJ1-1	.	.	TGCAGTACGGACGGACAGAACACTGAAGCTTTCTTT	CSTDGQNTEAFF
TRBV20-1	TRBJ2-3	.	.	TGCAGTGCTAGAGGTCCCCCCGGGAGTAGTAGACTCACAGATACGCAGTATTTT	CSARGPPGSSRLTDTQYF
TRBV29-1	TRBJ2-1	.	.	TGCAGCGTTAAACCAAGGGGGGGCAATGAGCAGTTCTTC	CSVKPRGGNEQFF
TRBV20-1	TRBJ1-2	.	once	TGCAGTGCTAGGGGCCAAGGGCCTGGCTACACCTTC	CSARGQGPGYTF
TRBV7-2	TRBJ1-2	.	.	TGTGCCAGCAGCCTGGGTTGGAACTATGGCTACACCTTC	CASSLGWNYGYTF
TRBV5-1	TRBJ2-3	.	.	TGCGCCAGCAGCGAACTTGGTACGCAGTATTTT	CASSELGTQYF
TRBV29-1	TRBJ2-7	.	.	TGCAGCGCCCGACAGGCGGCATCCTACGAGCAGTACTTC	CSARQAASYEQYF
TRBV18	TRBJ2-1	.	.	TGTGCCAGCTCGCCACCGTATACCGACAATGAGCAGTTCTTC	CASSPPYTDNEQFF
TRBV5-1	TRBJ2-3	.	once	TGCGCCAGCAGCTTGGGCGGCGGGGCCTCGGTCCATACGCAGTATTTT	CASSLGGGASVHTQYF
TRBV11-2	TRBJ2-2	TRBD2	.	TGTGCCAGCACCCGAGAGCGGGGGAACACCGGGGAGCTGTTTTTT	CASTRERGNTGELFF